This passage covers 8 T cell receptor beta chains from one sample sequenced in a study of cytotoxic CD8 clonotypes in ibrutinib-treated CLL. Clones were sequenced by immunoSEQ multiplex PCR, and TCRdb holds only the in-frame ones, with some missing. The sample carries 65,000 to 90,000 clones, less than 85% recorded once. Sequenced material: PBMCs, taken after 24 months of ibrutinib treatment. These receptors originate from a human donor with chronic lymphocytic leukemia.

The chain carries TRBV7-6 and TRBJ1-5, with unresolved D. The CDR3 is 13 residues long. Looked up from germline, CDR1 is SGHVS and CDR2 is FNYEAQ. Trimming pared 5 bases from V and 4 bases from J, leaving 9 bases between. The chain's CDR3 is CASSLGPNQPQHF. The CDR3 coding sequence is TGTGCCAGCAGCCTTGGACCAAATCAGCCCCAGCATTTT. Using reference TRBV7-6 and TRBJ1-5 for the parts outside the CDR3, the full variable domain is GAGVSQSPRYKVTKRGQDVALRCDPISGHVSLYWYRQALGQGPEFLTYFNYEAQQDKSGLPNDRFSAERPEGSISTLTIQRTEQRDSAMYRCASSLGPNQPQHFGDGTRLSIL.

The rearrangement uses TRBV18 and TRBJ2-5, with 7 bases lining up with TRBD1. The CDR3 is 15 residues long. The germline CDR1 and CDR2 sequences are KGHSH and LQKENI. J lost 5 bases, V lost 4 bases, and 10 bases had no gene match. The CDR3 coding sequence is TGTGCCAGCTCACTTCTCCGGGACAGTGGGGAGACCCAGTACTTC. The encoded protein is CASSLLRDSGETQYF. Based on the CDR3 plus reference TRBV18 and TRBJ2-5, the full variable domain is NAGVMQNPRHLVRRRGQEARLRCSPMKGHSHVYWYRQLPEEGLKFMVYLQKENIIDESGMPKERFSAEFPKEGPSILRIQQVVRGDSAAYFCASSLLRDSGETQYFGPGTRLLVL.

This chain connects TRBV6-1 to TRBJ1-3; D unresolved. V was cut by 4 bases and J by 0 bases, with 10 bases left in between. Germline CDR1 reads MNHNS; CDR2 reads SASEGT. The CDR3 contains 15 residues. The CDR3 region has the DNA TGTGCCAGCAGTGTGGACGGCACCTCTGGAAACACCATATATTTT. Its protein product is CASSVDGTSGNTIYF.

The DNA for the CDR3 is TGTGCCAGCAGCTTGGACGGACGGCGAACTGGGACCGGGGAGCTGTTTTTT. This gives the protein CASSLDGRRTGTGELFF. This chain connects TRBV5-4 to TRBJ2-2, with D unresolved. This CDR3 contains 17 residues. Germline CDR1 SGHNT, CDR2 YYREEE (reference sequence). V was pared by 0 bases and J by 5 bases, with 17 bases between.

The genes are TRBV2 and TRBJ2-7, with D tentatively TRBD1 (5 bases). The CDR3 has 11 residues. The ends were cut back, 6 bases at V and 3 bases at J, with 6 bases in the middle. The germline V gene has CDR1 SNHLY and CDR2 FYNNEI. CDR3 in DNA: TGTGCCAGCAGCAGGGTCTACGAGCAGTACTTC. Protein sequence: CASSRVYEQYF.

This clone was observed a single time. CDR3 in amino acids: CASSLELAGNEQFF. The CDR3 coding sequence is TGTGCCAGCAGCTTGGAACTAGCGGGTAATGAGCAGTTCTTC. The chain joins TRBV5-4 to TRBJ2-1, with 9 bases that match TRBD2. CDR1 is SGHNT and CDR2 is YYREEE in the germline V gene (reference sequence). J was trimmed by 7 bases and V by 0 bases; bases with no gene match: 2. CDR3 size: 14 residues.

This rearrangement joins TRBV6-5 to TRBJ1-2; tentatively, D is TRBD1 (5 bases). The CDR3 is made up of 12 amino acids. Germline V gene data show CDR1 as MNHEY and CDR2 as SVGAGI. The V end lost 5 bases, the J end lost 8 bases, and 12 bases lay between the germline ends. CDR3 sequence (DNA): TGTGCCAGCAGTCGGGCCGGGGGAGGCTACACCTTC. It is translated as CASSRAGGGYTF.

V and J are TRBV6-4 and TRBJ2-5, with TRBD2 as a possible D gene (5 bases). This CDR3 contains 16 residues. V lost 2 bases, J lost 1 base, and 14 bases lay in between. The germline gives CDR1 MRHNA, CDR2 SNTAGT. The CDR3 nucleotides read TGTGCCAGCAGTGACCCCCGGGCGGAGGCCCAAGAGACCCAGTACTTC. Translation gives CASSDPRAEAQETQYF.